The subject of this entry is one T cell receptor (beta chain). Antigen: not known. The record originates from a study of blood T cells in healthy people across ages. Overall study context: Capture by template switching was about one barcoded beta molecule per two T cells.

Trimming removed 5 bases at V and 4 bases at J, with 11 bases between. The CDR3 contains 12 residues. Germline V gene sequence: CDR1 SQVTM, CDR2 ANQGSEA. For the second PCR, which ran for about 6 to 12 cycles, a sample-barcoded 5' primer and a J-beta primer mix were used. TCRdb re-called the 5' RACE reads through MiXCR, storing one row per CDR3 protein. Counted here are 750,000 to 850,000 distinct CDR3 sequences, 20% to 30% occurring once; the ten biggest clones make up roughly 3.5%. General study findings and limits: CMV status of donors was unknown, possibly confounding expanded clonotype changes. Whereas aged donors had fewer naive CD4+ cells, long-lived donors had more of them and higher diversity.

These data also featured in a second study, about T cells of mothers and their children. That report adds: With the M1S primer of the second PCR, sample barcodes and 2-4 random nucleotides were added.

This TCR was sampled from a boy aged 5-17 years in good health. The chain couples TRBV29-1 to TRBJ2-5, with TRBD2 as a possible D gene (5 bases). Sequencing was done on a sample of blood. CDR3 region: CSVRAGRETQYF. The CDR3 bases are TGCAGCGTTCGGGCTGGGAGAGAGACCCAGTACTTC.